These 31 T cell receptor beta chains were all obtained from the same sample, sequenced in a study of beta chain features in type 1 diabetes. Expressed TCRB transcripts were sequenced because the isolated RNA had all been reverse transcribed beforehand. Clones were sequenced by immunoSEQ multiplex PCR, and TCRdb holds only the in-frame ones, with some missing. The table shows about 660,000 clones, with around 15% occurring only once. Study-level points and caveats: Within each of all four CD4+ subsets, Type 1 diabetes patients had TCRB CDR3s that were moderately but significantly shorter.

Antigens of these TCRs are unknown. The sequenced material came from naive CD4+ T cells from blood. Source of these receptors: a man aged 18 to 29 with type 1 diabetes.

This clone was picked up a small number of times. V usage is TRBV10-3 and J usage is TRBJ2-7; D is unresolved. CDR1 is ENHRY and CDR2 is SYGVKD in the germline V gene. With 6 bases removed from V and 0 bases from J, the gap between germline ends came to 12 bases. The CDR3 has 14 residues. The CDR3 nucleotides read TGTGCCATCAGAGGTGGAGCTAGCTCCTACGAGCAGTACTTC. Translated, it gives CAIRGGASSYEQYF.

This clone was seen a handful of times. This chain uses TRBV10-3 with TRBJ2-5, with 9 bases aligning to TRBD2. The CDR3 has 16 amino acids. The germline gives CDR1 ENHRY, CDR2 SYGVKD. The V gene end was trimmed by 4 bases and the J gene end by 6 bases; junction bases not matched to a gene: 12. The CDR3 here is CAISGASGASSKTQYF. CDR3 nucleotides: TGTGCCATCAGTGGGGCTAGCGGGGCCAGCTCAAAGACCCAGTACTTC.

The rearrangement uses TRBV4-3 and TRBJ2-3, with D perhaps TRBD2 (7 bases). From germline, CDR1 is LGHNA and CDR2 YSLEER. Trimming removed 2 bases at V and 4 bases at J, with 19 bases between. CDR3 length: 17 amino acids. For the CDR3, the DNA is TGCGCCAGCAGCCAATCGCGGCCAAGGGGGGGGCCAGATACGCAGTATTTT. Translated: CASSQSRPRGGPDTQYF.

The chain couples TRBV25-1 to TRBJ1-4, with TRBD1 matching 11 bases. CDR3 length equals 17 residues. Germline V gene data show CDR1 as MGHDK and CDR2 as SYGVNS. J lost 6 bases, V lost 4 bases, and 10 bases had no gene match. CDR3 sequence: CASSVHRTGGGDEKLFF. The CDR3 DNA follows: TGTGCCAGCAGTGTTCACCGGACAGGGGGCGGCGATGAAAAACTGTTTTTT.

This clone turned up a few times. This sample also contains other DNA sequences that code for the same CDR3. The J gene is TRBJ2-7, the V gene TRBV20-1, with D possibly being TRBD1 (5 bases). CDR3 length: 10 residues. The germline V gene has CDR1 DFQATT and CDR2 SNEGSKA (reference sequence). V lost 4 bases, J lost 7 bases, and 8 bases lay in between. The CDR3 DNA is TGCAGTGCTAAGGGGAATGAGCAGTACTTC. Residues: CSAKGNEQYF.

The genes are TRBV30 and TRBJ1-5; D call uncertain. The CDR3 covers 13 residues. The germline V and J ends were trimmed by 2 bases and 2 bases, with 7 bases remaining between them. Germline V gene sequence: CDR1 GTSNPN, CDR2 SVGIG (reference sequence). The DNA for the CDR3 is TGTGCCTGGAGTATGGGCGGCAATCAGCCCCAGCATTTT. This gives the protein CAWSMGGNQPQHF.

This chain joins TRBV15 and TRBJ2-1; 7 bases fit TRBD1. Germline CDR1 LNHNV, CDR2 YYDKDF (reference sequence). V lost 6 bases, J lost 4 bases, and 9 bases stayed unmatched. The CDR3 covers 15 residues. The CDR3 DNA follows: TGTGCCACCAGTAGCAGAACAGGGGCTTACAATGAGCAGTTCTTC. Translating it yields CATSSRTGAYNEQFF.

The chain is built from TRBV4-1 and TRBJ2-3; TRBD1 matches at 9 bases. V gave up 0 bases and J gave up 2 bases; unmatched junction bases: 9. Germline CDR1 and CDR2: MGHRA and YSYEKL. The CDR3 covers 18 residues. CDR3 sequence (DNA): TGCGCCAGCAGCCAAGACTCGCCGGGACAGGGCCTCACAGATACGCAGTATTTT. Its translation is CASSQDSPGQGLTDTQYF.

Points on this clone: In the same sample, other DNA sequences code for this CDR3. The DNA of the CDR3 is TGTGCCTGGAGCCCCCCCGACAGCTATGGCTACACCTTC. This sequence encodes CAWSPPDSYGYTF. V usage is TRBV30 and J usage is TRBJ1-2; maybe TRBD1 (5 bases). V shed 3 bases and J shed 4 bases, with 12 bases lying between them. Germline V lookup: CDR1 GTSNPN, CDR2 SVGIG (reference sequence). CDR3 length: 13 amino acids. The whole variable domain, remainder taken from reference TRBV30 and TRBJ1-2, is SQTIHQWPATLVQPVGSPLSLECTVEGTSNPNLYWYRQAAGRGLQLLFYSVGIGQISSEVPQNLSASRPQDRQFILSSKKLLLSDSGFYLCAWSPPDSYGYTFGSGTRLTVV.

This clone was detected once. The chain carries TRBV20-1 and TRBJ2-7; D is perhaps TRBD1 (5 bases). Germline lookup yields CDR1 DFQATT and CDR2 SNEGSKA (reference sequence). V lost 6 bases and J lost 2, with 8 bases in between. The CDR3 length is 11 residues. The CDR3 reads CSADRAYEQYF. The CDR3 DNA reads as TGCAGTGCCGACAGAGCCTACGAGCAGTACTTC.

The chain links TRBV15 to TRBJ2-7; 9 nucleotides line up with TRBD2. The V and J ends lost 5 bases and 5 bases, in that order; junction bases with no gene match: 4. The CDR3 contains 13 residues. Germline CDR1 is LNHNV and CDR2 is YYDKDF (reference sequence). The CDR3 spells CATSEVAGDEQYF. For the CDR3, the DNA is TGTGCCACCAGCGAGGTAGCGGGAGACGAGCAGTACTTC.

The V call is TRBV5-1, the J call TRBJ2-5; 8 bases match TRBD1. The last part of the DNA fits TRBJ2-7 better; the J call may be wrong. Germline V gene lookup returns CDR1 SGHRS and CDR2 YFSETQ. The CDR3 covers 15 residues. CDR3 sequence: CASSFVTGAVYEQYF. The CDR3 DNA reads TGCGCCAGCAGCTTCGTGACAGGGGCCGTCTACGAGCAGTACTTC.

This clone turned up a few times. This rearrangement joins TRBV7-8 to TRBJ2-3; either TRBD1 or TRBD2 may fit D (5 bases each). CDR1 and CDR2 from the germline V gene are SGHVS and FQNEAQ. This CDR3 is 13 amino acids long. V was clipped by 6 bases and J by 4 bases, with 11 bases between them. CDR3 DNA: TGTGCCAGCAGTCCGGGGCGGGCAGATACGCAGTATTTT. Translated: CASSPGRADTQYF.

This clone appeared a few times. V usage is TRBV30 and J usage is TRBJ1-2; no definite D call. Germline CDR1 is GTSNPN and CDR2 is SVGIG (reference sequence). CDR3 length: 13 amino acids. The V end was cut by 0 bases, the J end by 8 bases, with 13 bases between. In nucleotides, the CDR3 is TGTGCCTGGAGTGTAAGAGGGTTCGACGGCTACACCTTC. Amino acid sequence: CAWSVRGFDGYTF.

The chain carries TRBV5-1 and TRBJ1-2; 9 nucleotides match TRBD1. The junction had 3 bases not matched to a gene; V was cut back by 3 bases and J by 3 bases. The CDR3 spans 14 residues. Germline V gene sequence: CDR1 SGHRS, CDR2 YFSETQ. CDR3 sequence reads: CASSSGQGDYGYTF. For the CDR3, the DNA is TGCGCCAGCAGCTCGGGACAGGGTGACTATGGCTACACCTTC. Full variable domain (remainder filled in from reference TRBV5-1 and TRBJ1-2): KAGVTQTPRYLIKTRGQQVTLSCSPISGHRSVSWYQQTPGQGLQFLFEYFSETQRNKGNFPGRFSGRQFSNSRSEMNVSTLELGDSALYLCASSSGQGDYGYTFGSGTRLTVV.

This rearrangement joins TRBV7-2 to TRBJ1-2; TRBD1 aligns across 7 bases. Germline assignment: CDR1 SGHTA and CDR2 FQGNSA. This CDR3 has 15 residues. Trimming took 0 bases from V and 5 from J; bases not matched to a gene: 6. CDR3 region: CASSLAFTGEYGYTF. The CDR3 nucleotides are TGTGCCAGCAGCTTAGCGTTTACAGGGGAATATGGCTACACCTTC.

This clone was recorded a few times. The CDR3 nucleotides are TGTGCCAGTAGTATTGGCAGGTTCACCGGGGAGCTGTTTTTT. Translation gives CASSIGRFTGELFF. This chain connects TRBV19 to TRBJ2-2; no definite D call. There are 14 residues in the CDR3. Germline CDR1 LNHDA, CDR2 SQIVND (reference sequence). The V and J ends lost 3 bases and 4 bases respectively, with 9 bases between them.

The chain carries TRBV7-6 and TRBJ2-7; maybe TRBD2 (6 bases). Trimming took 4 bases from V and 10 from J, leaving 11 bases between them. CDR1 and CDR2 from the germline V gene are SGHVS and FNYEAQ. This CDR3 is 11 amino acids long. The CDR3 sequence is CASSSGTLQYF. DNA for the CDR3: TGTGCCAGCAGCTCCGGGACTCTACAGTACTTC.

The CDR3: CAISGAGVTDTQYF. The CDR3 DNA follows: TGTGCCATCAGTGGGGCGGGAGTGACAGATACGCAGTATTTT. The V gene is TRBV10-3, the J gene TRBJ2-3, with TRBD2 matching 7 bases. The germline V gene encodes CDR1 ENHRY and CDR2 SYGVKD. The V and J ends lost 4 bases and 3 bases, in that order; junction bases with no gene match: 4. The CDR3 length is 14 residues.

This clone was found a few times. The chain carries TRBV4-1 and TRBJ2-7; 13 nucleotides match TRBD2. The V gene end was trimmed by 2 bases and the J gene end by 5 bases; junction bases not matched to a gene: 6. The germline V gene encodes CDR1 MGHRA and CDR2 YSYEKL. This CDR3 is 16 amino acids long. The chain's CDR3 is CASSQPTSGRAHEQYF. The CDR3, as DNA: TGCGCCAGCAGCCAACCCACTAGCGGGAGGGCCCACGAGCAGTACTTC.

This chain connects TRBV30 to TRBJ2-5; a weak D match, TRBD1 (6 bases). Trimming left V 3 bases short and J 6 bases short, with 17 bases between. Germline values: CDR1 GTSNPN, CDR2 SVGIG (reference sequence). The CDR3 runs to 14 residues. The CDR3 here is CAWSDWTDRQTQYF. In nucleotides, the CDR3 is TGTGCCTGGAGCGACTGGACAGATCGACAGACCCAGTACTTC.

This clone was found a few times. The rearrangement uses TRBV9 and TRBJ1-2, with D unresolved. In germline, CDR1 is SGDLS, CDR2 YYNGEE. The CDR3 has 15 amino acids. The V end lost 0 bases, the J end lost 5 bases, and 14 bases lay between the germline ends. The CDR3 region has the DNA TGTGCCAGCAGCGTAGATCCCACATACGTATATGGCTACACCTTC. Amino acid sequence: CASSVDPTYVYGYTF.

The genes are TRBV29-1 and TRBJ2-5, with a weak D call TRBD2 (6 bases). Judging by the DNA end, TRBJ2-7 fits better; the J call may be wrong. The CDR3 has 13 amino acids. Germline CDR1 and CDR2: SQVTM and ANQGSEA. CDR3 bases: TGCAGCGTTGACGTACCGGGACTGTACGAGCAGTACTTC. Residues: CSVDVPGLYEQYF.

This clone was seen more than once but under ten times. The chain carries TRBV11-2 and TRBJ2-7; 7 nucleotides align to TRBD1. The J segment lost 2 bases and the V segment lost 3 bases, leaving 7 bases of the junction unmatched. Germline CDR1 SGHAT, CDR2 FQNNGV. The CDR3 is 15 amino acids. CDR3: CASSFPRGSTYEQYF. The CDR3 nucleotides read TGTGCCAGCAGCTTCCCCAGGGGGAGTACCTACGAGCAGTACTTC. Full variable domain (rest looked up from reference TRBV11-2 and TRBJ2-7): EAGVAQSPRYKIIEKRQSVAFWCNPISGHATLYWYQQILGQGPKLLIQFQNNGVVDDSQLPKDRFSAERLKGVDSTLKIQPAKLEDSAVYLCASSFPRGSTYEQYFGPGTRLTVT.

Turning to this clone: This sample also contains other DNA sequences that code for the same CDR3. This rearrangement joins TRBV13 to TRBJ2-3; no clear D gene. The V end was cut by 2 bases, the J end by 1 base, with 4 bases between. CDR3 length: 13 amino acids. CDR1 is PRHDT, CDR2 FYEKMQ, per germline (reference sequence). CDR3 residues: CASSLRGTDTQYF. The CDR3 nucleotides are TGTGCCAGCAGCTTAAGAGGCACAGATACGCAGTATTTT.

The CDR3 DNA is TGTGCCAGCAGCGCCTACTACCGGGACTCTGAGTTCTTC. Protein: CASSAYYRDSEFF. J is TRBJ2-1 and V is TRBV9, with D maybe TRBD2 (6 bases). The length of the CDR3 is 13 residues. In germline, CDR1 is SGDLS, CDR2 YYNGEE. The V gene lost 3 bases and the J gene lost 14 bases, with 18 bases spanning the gap.

The rearrangement joins TRBV7-2 to TRBJ1-1, with a tentative D call TRBD1 (5 bases). Trimming took off 3 bases at V and 1 base at J, with 9 bases between the two ends. The CDR3 runs 14 residues. The germline V gene encodes CDR1 SGHTA and CDR2 FQGNSA. This chain's CDR3 is CASSFDRQNTEAFF. The CDR3 nucleotides are TGTGCCAGCAGCTTTGACAGACAGAACACTGAAGCTTTCTTT.

The chain links TRBV5-4 to TRBJ1-2, with 12 bases identical to TRBD1. V trimming: 2 bases; J trimming: 8 bases; junction bases outside the gene matches: 7. Germline CDR1 SGHNT, CDR2 YYREEE (reference sequence). The CDR3 is 15 amino acids. CDR3 bases: TGTGCCAGCAGCTTTCTTGGGACAGGGGGCCGAGGCTACACCTTC. Translated, it gives CASSFLGTGGRGYTF.

This chain joins TRBV5-1 and TRBJ1-2; TRBD1 aligns across 9 bases. Germline V lookup: CDR1 SGHRS, CDR2 YFSETQ. The CDR3 extends over 13 amino acids. After removal of 4 bases from V and 6 bases from J, the junction contained 4 bases not matched to a gene. CDR3 DNA: TGCGCCAGCAGCCCACGGACAGGGGATGGCTACACCTTC. Its translation is CASSPRTGDGYTF.

The rearrangement links TRBV4-2 to TRBJ1-2; 12 nucleotides match TRBD1. This CDR3 has 15 residues. V lost 1 base, J lost 6 bases, and 3 bases stayed unmatched. Germline V gives CDR1 LGHNA, CDR2 YNFKEQ. The CDR3 here is CASSQAGQGADGYTF. CDR3 bases: TGTGCCAGCAGCCAAGCGGGACAGGGGGCCGATGGCTACACCTTC.

The V and J genes are TRBV5-1 and TRBJ2-1; TRBD2 might be the D (6 bases). CDR3 length: 13 amino acids. Germline V gene lookup returns CDR1 SGHRS and CDR2 YFSETQ. V was shortened by 0 bases and J by 12 bases, with 13 bases between the two germline ends. The CDR3: CASSLEASVRQFF. CDR3 bases: TGCGCCAGCAGCTTGGAAGCTAGCGTACGGCAGTTCTTC.